The 20 T cell receptor beta chains below all came from one sample that was sequenced in a study of neurological immune-mediated disorders. TCRdb called the 5' RACE reads again in MiXCR, with one record for every CDR3 protein. The sample yields nearly 45,000 distinct CDR3 sequences, 9.5% to 15% seen once. What was sequenced was PBMCs. These receptors came from a female donor in good health.

This clonotype has at least ten counts. CDR3 in amino acids: CAIRPGLAGVGEQYF. In DNA form, the CDR3 reads TGTGCCATCAGACCGGGACTAGCGGGAGTAGGCGAGCAGTACTTC. The rearrangement joins TRBV10-3 to TRBJ2-7, with 14 bases identical to TRBD2. J was trimmed by 6 bases and V by 6 bases; bases with no gene match: 7. Germline V gene lookup returns CDR1 ENHRY and CDR2 SYGVKD. The CDR3 is 15 amino acids.

Notes on this clonotype: A read error is possible here, since a much larger clone lies one base away. J is TRBJ1-2 and V is TRBV5-1; no firm D call. This CDR3 is 14 amino acids long. Germline V CDR1 and CDR2: SGHRS, YFSETQ. V was shortened by 5 bases and J by 0 bases, with 11 bases between the two germline ends. CDR3 sequence (DNA): TGCGCCAGCAGTCGGGAAAGCACTAACTATGGCTACACCTTC. It codes for CASSRESTNYGYTF.

The sample holds many counts of this clonotype. This chain joins TRBV5-1 and TRBJ1-1; 11 nucleotides agree with TRBD1. Germline assignment: CDR1 SGHRS and CDR2 YFSETQ. The CDR3 consists of 19 residues. V lost 4 bases and J lost 1; bases outside the gene matches: 15. The CDR3 bases are TGCGCCAGCAGCCCCGGGGAAAGTCGGACAGGGGGCAGGAACACTGAAGCTTTCTTT. Its translation is CASSPGESRTGGRNTEAFF.

In this sample, this clonotype turned up a few times. This chain uses TRBV6-2 or TRBV6-3 with TRBJ2-2; D ambiguous. V lost 5 bases to trimming and J lost 4 bases, with 5 bases between them. CDR3 length: 12 residues. The V gene's germline CDR1 is MNHEY and CDR2 SVGEGT. The CDR3 DNA follows: TGTGCCAGCAGTCGTCCCACCGGGGAGCTGTTTTTT. This encodes CASSRPTGELFF.

This clonotype showed up many times. This chain uses TRBV10-1 with TRBJ2-1; tentative D call: TRBD2 (5 bases). Trimming shortened V by 4 bases and J by 4 bases, and 14 bases separated the two germline ends. This CDR3 region has 15 residues. Germline CDR1 and CDR2: WNHNN and SYGVQD (reference sequence). The CDR3 sequence: CASSAQRTNYNEQFF. As DNA, the CDR3 is TGCGCCAGCAGTGCCCAGCGGACCAATTACAATGAGCAGTTCTTC.

The sample holds many counts of this clonotype. This chain links TRBV6-5 with TRBJ2-7; D could derive from TRBD1 or TRBD2 (5 bases each). Germline CDR1 reads MNHEY; CDR2 reads SVGAGI. V was cut by 7 bases and J by 2 bases, with 18 bases left in between. This CDR3 has 15 amino acids. This CDR3 is CASNWGPLDTYEQYF. The CDR3 DNA reads TGTGCCAGCAATTGGGGACCCTTGGACACCTACGAGCAGTACTTC.

This clonotype occurred many times. The chain combines TRBV5-1 with TRBJ2-1; TRBD2 agrees at 8 bases. V lost 1 base and J lost 2; bases outside the gene matches: 11. The CDR3 extends over 18 amino acids. Germline lookup yields CDR1 SGHRS and CDR2 YFSETQ. In nucleotides, the CDR3 is TGCGCCAGCAGCTTGTCGGTAGGGCCAGCGGGGGCCTACAATGAGCAGTTCTTC. Amino acids: CASSLSVGPAGAYNEQFF.

In this sample, this clonotype turned up a few times. V usage is TRBV5-1 and J usage is TRBJ2-7; 8 nucleotides align to TRBD1. The V segment lost 4 bases and the J segment 2 bases; nucleotides outside the gene matches: 8. Per germline, CDR1 SGHRS and CDR2 YFSETQ. CDR3 length: 15 amino acids. The CDR3 sequence: CASSLRTGLTYEQYF. DNA for the CDR3: TGCGCCAGCAGCCTCCGGACAGGGCTTACCTACGAGCAGTACTTC.

This clonotype turned up a few times. This sequence joins TRBV12-3 or TRBV12-4 and TRBJ1-1; 7 bases line up with TRBD1. Trimming took 5 bases from V and 8 from J; bases not matched to a gene: 5. This CDR3 is 12 amino acids long. CDR3 nucleotide sequence: TGTGCCAGCAGTCCGGGACAGAAGGAAGCTTTCTTT. This sequence encodes CASSPGQKEAFF.

The table lists this clonotype with many counts. The chain uses TRBV7-9 and TRBJ2-2, with D hard to call. The V end lost 8 bases, the J end lost 1 base, and 11 bases lay between the germline ends. The CDR3 is made up of 14 amino acids. Germline-derived CDR1 and CDR2 are SEHNR and FQNEAQ (reference sequence). The CDR3 region has the DNA TGTGCCAGCGTAGGGCAGGAGAACACCGGGGAGCTGTTTTTT. It translates to CASVGQENTGELFF. Complete variable domain (other parts from reference TRBV7-9 and TRBJ2-2): DTGVSQNPRHKITKRGQNVTFRCDPISEHNRLYWYRQTLGQGPEFLTYFQNEAQLEKSRLLSDRFSAERPKGSFSTLEIQRTEQGDSAMYLCASVGQENTGELFFGEGSRLTVL.

This rearrangement joins TRBV20-1 to TRBJ2-7, with 7 positions matching TRBD2. V gave up 3 bases and J gave up 13 bases; unmatched junction bases: 12. The CDR3 contains 12 residues. Germline V gives CDR1 DFQATT, CDR2 SNEGSKA (reference sequence). This CDR3 is CSASVGPGGHYF. The CDR3 DNA sequence: TGCAGTGCTAGTGTGGGACCGGGGGGTCATTACTTC.

This clonotype appeared many times. The rearrangement joins TRBV9 to TRBJ1-1, with 9 nucleotides matching TRBD1. The CDR3 is made up of 16 amino acids. Germline trimming cut 2 bases from V and 6 bases from J; bases unmatched to any gene: 11. Germline assignment: CDR1 SGDLS and CDR2 YYNGEE. The CDR3 loop is CASSVGTGLLGSEAFF. CDR3 DNA sequence: TGTGCCAGCAGCGTCGGGACAGGGCTTTTGGGGTCTGAAGCTTTCTTT. Variable domain in full (rest from reference TRBV9 and TRBJ1-1): DSGVTQTPKHLITATGQRVTLRCSPRSGDLSVYWYQQSLDQGLQFLIQYYNGEERAKGNILERFSAQQFPDLHSELNLSSLELGDSALYFCASSVGTGLLGSEAFFGQGTRLTVV.

In its sample, this clonotype was seen many times. The chain joins TRBV2 to TRBJ2-2; a weak D match, TRBD1 (5 bases). This CDR3 comprises 13 residues. The germline V gene has CDR1 SNHLY and CDR2 FYNNEI. Trimming removed 6 bases from V and 4 bases from J, with 9 bases in between. CDR3 DNA: TGTGCCAGCAGGGCGACAGCCACCGGGGAGCTGTTTTTT. This gives the protein CASRATATGELFF.

Ten or more counts support this clonotype. CDR3 amino acids: CASSPPNTGELFF. The CDR3 DNA sequence: TGTGCCAGCAGTCCCCCGAACACCGGGGAGCTGTTTTTT. The chain has TRBV5-6 and TRBJ2-2; unclear D gene. Trimming stripped 5 bases from V and 0 bases from J, with 5 bases between. The CDR3 runs to 13 residues. The germline V gene has CDR1 SGHDT and CDR2 YYEEEE.

The chain couples TRBV19 to TRBJ2-6, with D maybe TRBD2 (6 bases). Trimming left V 4 bases short and J 0 bases short, with 7 bases between. Germline CDR1 reads LNHDA; CDR2 reads SQIVND (reference sequence). This CDR3 is built from 15 residues. The CDR3 loop is CASSRGDSGANVLTF. CDR3 sequence (DNA): TGTGCCAGTAGTAGGGGGGACTCTGGGGCCAACGTCCTGACTTTC.

This clonotype has a count of ten or more. The chain recombines TRBV24-1 with TRBJ2-3, with TRBD2 matching over 10 bases. This CDR3 is 16 amino acids long. In germline, CDR1 is KGHDR, CDR2 SFDVKD. Trimming at V came to 3 bases and at J to 6 bases, leaving 8 bases not matched to a gene. CDR3 nucleotides: TGTGCCACCAGTGATGGAGGCAGCGGGGGGGGCGATACGCAGTATTTT. This gives the protein CATSDGGSGGGDTQYF.

This clonotype was detected many times. The chain has TRBV3-1 and TRBJ1-1; a weak D match, TRBD1 (5 bases). The CDR3 consists of 17 residues. V lost 0 bases and J lost 4, with 18 bases in between. The germline V gene encodes CDR1 LGHDT and CDR2 YNNKEL (reference sequence). CDR3: CASSQDKRFTRGTEAFF. The CDR3 DNA reads as TGTGCCAGCAGCCAAGATAAACGGTTCACAAGGGGCACTGAAGCTTTCTTT.

This clonotype came up many times. The rearrangement links TRBV6-6 to TRBJ2-1; the match to TRBD1 covers 9 bases. The germline CDR1 and CDR2 sequences are MNHNY and SVGAGI (reference sequence). V dropped 8 bases and J dropped 10; count of bases not matched to a gene: 9. The CDR3 covers 13 residues. The CDR3 reads CASEDRGISEQFF. In DNA form, the CDR3 reads TGTGCCAGCGAGGACAGGGGTATTAGCGAGCAGTTCTTC.

This clonotype was seen many times. V is TRBV9 and J is TRBJ2-5; D gene ambiguous. The length of the CDR3 is 14 residues. Per the germline V gene, CDR1 is SGDLS and CDR2 is YYNGEE. The germline V and J ends were trimmed by 0 bases and 1 base, with 7 bases remaining between them. CDR3 protein: CASSVDDFQETQYF. The CDR3 nucleotides are TGTGCCAGCAGCGTAGATGATTTCCAAGAGACCCAGTACTTC.

This clonotype was counted many times. CDR3 in DNA: TGTGCCAGCAGCCCCAAGAGGCGGGAGAGTAATGAGCAGTTCTTC. Protein product: CASSPKRRESNEQFF. The chain joins TRBV7-9 to TRBJ2-1; TRBD2 aligns across 7 bases. Germline CDR1 is SEHNR and CDR2 is FQNEAQ (reference sequence). This CDR3 comprises 15 residues. J was trimmed by 7 bases and V by 5 bases; bases with no gene match: 11.